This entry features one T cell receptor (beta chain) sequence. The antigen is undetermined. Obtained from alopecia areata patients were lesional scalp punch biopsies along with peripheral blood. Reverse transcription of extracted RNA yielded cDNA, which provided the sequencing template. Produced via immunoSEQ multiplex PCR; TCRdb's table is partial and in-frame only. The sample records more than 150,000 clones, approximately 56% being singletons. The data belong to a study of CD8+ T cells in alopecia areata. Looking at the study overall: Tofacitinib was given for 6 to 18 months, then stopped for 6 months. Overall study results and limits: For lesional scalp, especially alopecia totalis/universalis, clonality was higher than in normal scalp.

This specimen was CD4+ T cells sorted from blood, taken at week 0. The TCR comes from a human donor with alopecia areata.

For the CDR3, the DNA is TGCGCCAGCAGCTTGGAGAGGACTGGGGCCAACGTCCTGACTTTC. Its translation is CASSLERTGANVLTF. The chain recombines TRBV5-1 with TRBJ2-6; D is ambiguous. Trimming removed 0 bases at V and 2 bases at J, with 6 bases between. Germline CDR1 SGHRS, CDR2 YFSETQ. This CDR3 has 15 amino acids.